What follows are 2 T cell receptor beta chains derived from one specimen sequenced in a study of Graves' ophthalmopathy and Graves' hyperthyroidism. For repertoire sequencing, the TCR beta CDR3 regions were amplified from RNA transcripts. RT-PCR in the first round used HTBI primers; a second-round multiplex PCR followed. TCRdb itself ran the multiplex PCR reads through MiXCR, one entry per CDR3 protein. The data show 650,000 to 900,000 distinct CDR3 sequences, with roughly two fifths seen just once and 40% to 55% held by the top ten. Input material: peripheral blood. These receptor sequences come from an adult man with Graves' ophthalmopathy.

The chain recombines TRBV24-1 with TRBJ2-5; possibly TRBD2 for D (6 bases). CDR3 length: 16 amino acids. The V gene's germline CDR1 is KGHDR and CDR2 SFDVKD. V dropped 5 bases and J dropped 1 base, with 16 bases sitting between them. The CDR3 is CATSATDRGLQETQYF. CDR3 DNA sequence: TGTGCCACCAGTGCCACTGATAGGGGACTCCAAGAGACCCAGTACTTC.

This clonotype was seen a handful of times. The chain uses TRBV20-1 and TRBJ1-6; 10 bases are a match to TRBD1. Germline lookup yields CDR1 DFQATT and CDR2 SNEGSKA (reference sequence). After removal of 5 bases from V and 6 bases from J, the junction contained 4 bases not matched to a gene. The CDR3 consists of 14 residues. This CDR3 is CSADGTGVNSPLHF. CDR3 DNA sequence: TGCAGTGCTGATGGGACAGGGGTTAATTCACCCCTCCACTTT.